The 14 T cell receptor beta chains below come from one sample, sequenced in a study of cytomegalovirus exposure and HLA in healthy donors. Primers for the PCR totalled 60 Vbeta and 13 Jbeta. The data were produced by immunoSEQ multiplex PCR, yet TCRdb's version contains in-frame clones alone and is incomplete. The sample has tens of thousands of clones; around 78% are singletons. The sequenced material came from PBMCs. The source is a man aged 18 to 30 in good health and CMV-seropositive.

CDR3 sequence (DNA): TGTGCCAGCAGCGCCCTACTAGCGGGAGAAGAGGAGAATGAGCAGTTCTTC. Translation: CASSALLAGEEENEQFF. The V and J genes are TRBV7-2 and TRBJ2-1; 11 nucleotides match TRBD2. The germline V gene has CDR1 SGHTA and CDR2 FQGNSA. This CDR3 has 17 amino acids. The V and J ends lost 5 bases and 7 bases, in that order; junction bases with no gene match: 13.

This chain uses TRBV7-9 with TRBJ2-6; D may be TRBD2 (5 bases). V lost 1 base, J lost 3 bases, and 13 bases lay in between. CDR3 length equals 17 residues. Germline values: CDR1 SEHNR, CDR2 FQNEAQ (reference sequence). The CDR3 loop reads CASSLDGGLHGANVLTF. As DNA, the CDR3 is TGTGCCAGCAGCTTAGATGGCGGGCTCCATGGGGCCAACGTCCTGACTTTC.

V is TRBV28 and J is TRBJ1-5; D possibly corresponds to TRBD1 (6 bases). The CDR3 is made up of 14 amino acids. V lost 11 bases and J lost 10, with 24 bases in between. Germline CDR1 reads MDHEN; CDR2 reads SYDVKM. Here the CDR3 reads CAGGPQGAPIPQHF. In DNA form, the CDR3 reads TGTGCCGGGGGCCCACAGGGTGCCCCCATACCCCAGCATTTT. Full variable domain (rest looked up from reference TRBV28 and TRBJ1-5): DVKVTQSSRYLVKRTGEKVFLECVQDMDHENMFWYRQDPGLGLRLIYFSYDVKMKEKGDIPEGYSVSREKKERFSLILESASTNQTSMYLCAGGPQGAPIPQHFGDGTRLSIL.

The chain links TRBV30 to TRBJ1-5; D not resolved. The V gene's germline CDR1 is GTSNPN and CDR2 SVGIG (reference sequence). The CDR3 is made up of 13 amino acids. The V and J ends lost 2 bases and 5 bases respectively, with 10 bases between them. The CDR3 is CAWSPHLDQPQHF. CDR3 nucleotides: TGTGCCTGGAGTCCGCACTTGGATCAGCCCCAGCATTTT.

The genes are TRBV4-1 and TRBJ2-7; D not resolved. Germline V CDR1 and CDR2: MGHRA, YSYEKL. This CDR3 comprises 16 residues. Between the trimmed V and J ends, which lost 0 bases and 5 bases, there was a span of 17 bases. The CDR3 spells CASSQDRGAPLHEQYF. The DNA for the CDR3 is TGCGCCAGCAGCCAAGACCGAGGCGCCCCGTTACACGAGCAGTACTTC.

This clone showed up just a few times. The rearrangement uses TRBV5-3 and TRBJ1-4, with TRBD1 matching over 9 bases. TRBV5-3 is filed as an ORF, its function uncertain. The CDR3 is 15 amino acids. With V trimmed by 0 bases and J by 6 bases, 3 bases remained unmatched. In DNA form, the CDR3 reads TGTGCCAGAAGCTTGGAGGGGACAGGGCATGAAAAACTGTTTTTT. It is translated as CARSLEGTGHEKLFF.

This clone was detected only once. The V and J genes are TRBV30 and TRBJ2-7, with TRBD1 identical over 12 bases. V lost 5 bases, J lost 13 bases, and 12 bases stayed unmatched. The CDR3 runs to 13 residues. Germline CDR1 GTSNPN, CDR2 SVGIG (reference sequence). The DNA of the CDR3 is TGTGCCTGGGTTTCCGGGACAGGGGGCGGTTATTACTTC. Encoded protein: CAWVSGTGGGYYF.

The rearrangement joins TRBV18 to TRBJ2-3; 8 bases line up with TRBD2. The germline gives CDR1 KGHSH, CDR2 LQKENI. V trimming: 3 bases; J trimming: 2 bases; junction bases outside the gene matches: 10. The length of the CDR3 is 17 residues. The CDR3 spells CASSPPQAGGLTDTQYF. The CDR3, as DNA: TGTGCCAGCTCACCGCCACAGGCGGGGGGCCTCACAGATACGCAGTATTTT.

J is TRBJ2-7 and V is TRBV15; D remains unclear. Trimming stripped 0 bases from V and 2 bases from J, with 8 bases between. Looked up from germline, CDR1 is LNHNV and CDR2 is YYDKDF (reference sequence). This CDR3 comprises 14 residues. In DNA, the CDR3 is TGTGCCACCAGCAGAGATAGATTTACCTACGAGCAGTACTTC. As protein: CATSRDRFTYEQYF.

This clone was found once. The gene calls are TRBV2 and TRBJ1-2; 7 nucleotides match TRBD1. The trim removed 6 bases at V and 7 bases at J, leaving 11 bases unmatched. The CDR3 is made up of 14 amino acids. Germline V lookup: CDR1 SNHLY, CDR2 FYNNEI. The CDR3 reads CASRFPQGGSGYTF. CDR3 nucleotide sequence: TGTGCCAGCAGATTCCCCCAGGGGGGTAGTGGCTACACCTTC. Drawing the rest from reference TRBV2 and TRBJ1-2, the complete variable domain is EPEVTQTPSHQVTQMGQEVILRCVPISNHLYFYWYRQILGQKVEFLVSFYNNEISEKSEIFDDQFSVERPDGSNFTLKIRSTKLEDSAMYFCASRFPQGGSGYTFGSGTRLTVV.

The chain couples TRBV16 to TRBJ2-7; 7 bases agree with TRBD2. The CDR3 runs 14 residues. Trimming removed 3 bases from V and 5 bases from J; junction bases left unmatched: 7. CDR1 and CDR2 from the germline V gene are KGHSY and FQNENV. Written as DNA, the CDR3 is TGTGCCAGCAGCCAGGGGGGAGGGAGTGACGAGCAGTACTTC. Encoded protein: CASSQGGGSDEQYF.

The table lists this clone with a few counts. The chain links TRBV18 to TRBJ1-4, with D maybe TRBD1 (5 bases). The V gene's germline CDR1 is KGHSH and CDR2 LQKENI. This CDR3 spans 16 amino acids. V lost 1 base, J lost 8 bases, and 17 bases lay in between. The DNA of the CDR3 is TGTGCCAGCTCACCACAAACGGCCCGGGAGGGGGAAAAACTGTTTTTT. Translation: CASSPQTAREGEKLFF.

With regard to this clone: An end of the junction does not agree with germline; a read error may underlie this. This chain uses TRBV7-7 with TRBJ2-3; maybe TRBD2 (6 bases). The CDR3 spans 14 residues. Germline CDR1 is SSHAT and CDR2 is FNYEAQ (reference sequence). The chain's CDR3 is CASSLVGRTDTQYF. The CDR3 nucleotides are TGTGCTAGCAGCTTAGTAGGGAGGACAGATACGCAGTATTTT. The full variable domain, rest sourced from reference TRBV7-7 and TRBJ2-3, is GAGVSQSPRYKVTKRGQDVTLRCDPISSHATLYWYQQALGQGPEFLTYFNYEAQPDKSGLPSDRFSAERPEGSISTLTIQRTEQRDSAMYRCASSLVGRTDTQYFGPGTRLTVL.

CDR3 region: CSVGTGAGEQYF. CDR3 nucleotide sequence: TGCAGCGTTGGGACAGGGGCGGGCGAGCAGTACTTC. J is TRBJ2-7 and V is TRBV29-1, with TRBD1 identical over 9 bases. With V trimmed by 4 bases and J by 6 bases, 4 bases remained unmatched. The CDR3 length is 12 residues. Germline V lookup: CDR1 SQVTM, CDR2 ANQGSEA.